These 29 T cell receptor beta chains were sequenced from one sample in a study of OX40 agonist ivuxolimab in advanced cancers. Data came from immunoSEQ multiplex PCR; TCRdb stores just in-frame clones and leaves some out. The repertoire holds some 23,000 clones, roughly 79% seen once, with more than 10% in the top ten. The starting material was CD4+ or CD8+ T cells sorted from blood, obtained in a trial of the OX40 agonist ivuxolimab. These receptors were obtained from an adult with an advanced solid tumor such as melanoma, head and neck, liver or kidney cancer.

The chain uses TRBV5-1 and TRBJ1-1; no firm D call. The ends were cut back, 4 bases at V and 4 bases at J, with 5 bases in the middle. Germline assignment: CDR1 SGHRS and CDR2 YFSETQ. This CDR3 comprises 11 residues. CDR3 loop: CASSRGTEAFF. The CDR3 DNA reads TGCGCCAGCAGCCGAGGCACTGAAGCTTTCTTT.

This chain links TRBV6-6 with TRBJ1-6; TRBD1 matches at 7 bases. Germline CDR1 MNHNY, CDR2 SVGAGI (reference sequence). V lost 6 bases, J lost 6 bases, and 8 bases stayed unmatched. This CDR3 region has 15 residues. CDR3 bases: TGTGCCAGCAGCAACAGGGGACAGTTTAATTCACCCCTCCACTTT. This encodes CASSNRGQFNSPLHF.

DNA for the CDR3: TGCGCCAGCGATTACGGGTCGGGTAAGCAGTACTTC. This gives the protein CASDYGSGKQYF. The chain is built from TRBV5-1 and TRBJ2-7; D is unresolved. In germline, CDR1 is SGHRS, CDR2 YFSETQ. This CDR3 has 12 residues. V lost 7 bases and J 8 bases, leaving 16 bases between the germline ends.

The J gene is TRBJ1-1, the V gene TRBV11-3; D not resolved. V was shortened by 4 bases and J by 5 bases, with 11 bases between the two germline ends. Germline V gene data show CDR1 as SGHNT and CDR2 as YENEEA. The CDR3 spans 13 residues. In DNA, the CDR3 is TGTGCCAGCAGCTATTCAGTGGGAACTGAAGCTTTCTTT. Translation gives CASSYSVGTEAFF. Full variable domain (missing parts from reference TRBV11-3 and TRBJ1-1): EAGVVQSPRYKIIEKKQPVAFWCNPISGHNTLYWYLQNLGQGPELLIRYENEEAVDDSQLPKDRFSAERLKGVDSTLKIQPAELGDSAVYLCASSYSVGTEAFFGQGTRLTVV.

The chain joins TRBV30 to TRBJ2-7, with a possible D match to TRBD1 (5 bases). V lost 1 base to trimming and J lost 4 bases, with 11 bases between them. Germline assignment: CDR1 GTSNPN and CDR2 SVGIG (reference sequence). The CDR3 runs 13 residues. The CDR3 is CAWSEARVYEQYF. In nucleotides, the CDR3 is TGTGCCTGGAGTGAAGCCAGGGTGTACGAGCAGTACTTC.

CDR3 coding DNA: TGTGCCAGCAGGCGACAGGGGGATAATTCACCCCTCCACTTT. This sequence encodes CASRRQGDNSPLHF. J is TRBJ1-6 and V is TRBV7-9; TRBD1 aligns across 9 bases. Unmatched junction bases numbered 2, after V lost 6 bases and J lost 5 bases. Germline CDR1 is SEHNR and CDR2 is FQNEAQ (reference sequence). The CDR3 runs 14 residues.

The sample holds a few counts of this clone. The chain is built from TRBV5-8 and TRBJ2-3; 7 bases line up with TRBD2. This CDR3 has 14 amino acids. The germline gives CDR1 SGHTS, CDR2 YDEGEE. V dropped 0 bases and J dropped 5; count of bases not matched to a gene: 3. The CDR3 DNA is TGTGCCAGCAGCTTGGTGCGCGGGGGAGATACGCAGTATTTT. Translating gives CASSLVRGGDTQYF.

The sample holds one count of this clone. The V and J genes are TRBV7-9 and TRBJ1-2; D perhaps matches TRBD1 (5 bases). The V gene lost 6 bases and the J gene lost 7 bases, with 15 bases spanning the gap. The length of the CDR3 is 13 residues. From germline, CDR1 is SEHNR and CDR2 FQNEAQ (reference sequence). CDR3 in DNA: TGTGCCAGCAGACCAACTGACAGTAGTGGCTACACCTTC. This gives the protein CASRPTDSSGYTF.

The rearrangement uses TRBV5-6 and TRBJ2-2; D remains unclear. The CDR3 has 17 residues. The germline V and J ends were trimmed by 4 bases and 2 bases, with 18 bases remaining between them. The germline V gene has CDR1 SGHDT and CDR2 YYEEEE. Here the CDR3 DNA reads TGTGCCAGCAGCCGCCCTAAGACTCGACTCAACACCGGGGAGCTGTTTTTT. Amino acids: CASSRPKTRLNTGELFF.

In this sample, this clone turned up once. The rearrangement uses TRBV6-1 and TRBJ1-4; 8 bases are shared with TRBD1. The germline V gene has CDR1 MNHNS and CDR2 SASEGT. Germline trimming cut 3 bases from V and 6 bases from J; bases unmatched to any gene: 9. The CDR3 loop spans 16 amino acids. DNA of the CDR3: TGTGCCAGCAGTGACGTCAGGGGGCTGAAGCATGAAAAACTGTTTTTT. This sequence encodes CASSDVRGLKHEKLFF.

The chain is built from TRBV10-2 and TRBJ1-2; D unclear. Germline V gives CDR1 WSHSY, CDR2 SAAADI. V lost 2 bases and J 8 bases, leaving 6 bases between the germline ends. The CDR3 has 11 residues. The CDR3 is CASSEEGGYTF. In DNA form, the CDR3 reads TGCGCCAGCAGTGAGGAGGGCGGCTACACCTTC.

This clone was counted once. The gene calls are TRBV6-5 and TRBJ2-7; TRBD1 is a possible D gene (6 bases). The CDR3 loop spans 13 amino acids. The V end lost 8 bases, the J end lost 0 bases, and 11 bases lay between the germline ends. Germline V gene data show CDR1 as MNHEY and CDR2 as SVGAGI. The CDR3: CASGRDNSYEQYF. CDR3 in DNA: TGTGCCAGCGGTCGGGACAACTCCTACGAGCAGTACTTC.

The chain joins TRBV6-4 to TRBJ2-2; possible D gene TRBD2, 6 bases. The CDR3 has 15 amino acids. With 0 bases removed from V and 2 bases from J, the gap between germline ends came to 7 bases. Germline CDR1 reads MRHNA; CDR2 reads SNTAGT. CDR3 nucleotides: TGTGCCAGCAGTGACTCCGGGGGTAACACCGGGGAGCTGTTTTTT. Translated: CASSDSGGNTGELFF.

This clone was counted a few times. J is TRBJ2-1 and V is TRBV13; D call uncertain. V lost 7 bases and J lost 3, with 10 bases in between. The CDR3 totals 13 residues. Germline V gene data show CDR1 as PRHDT and CDR2 as FYEKMQ (reference sequence). Written as DNA, the CDR3 is TGTGCCAGCACCACGACTCTCTACAATGAGCAGTTCTTC. Translating gives CASTTTLYNEQFF.

V is TRBV2 and J is TRBJ1-1; possible D gene TRBD1, 6 bases. The CDR3 extends over 13 amino acids. Germline CDR1 and CDR2: SNHLY and FYNNEI. The germline V and J ends were trimmed by 4 bases and 1 base, with 7 bases remaining between them. The DNA of the CDR3 is TGTGCCAGCAGTGCAGGGGAGAACACTGAAGCTTTCTTT. It codes for CASSAGENTEAFF.

As DNA, the CDR3 is TGTGCCAGCGGGGGGGCCAACTACAATGAGCAGTTCTTC. This codes for CASGGANYNEQFF. V gene TRBV6-5 combines with J gene TRBJ2-1, with D perhaps TRBD2 (7 bases). The CDR3 totals 13 residues. Trimming took 8 bases from V and 3 from J, leaving 11 bases between them. CDR1 is MNHEY and CDR2 is SVGAGI in the germline V gene.

The CDR3 reads CASSPGRETQYF. For the CDR3, the DNA is TGTGCCAGCAGCCCGGGGCGAGAGACCCAGTACTTC. The V and J genes are TRBV11-3 and TRBJ2-5; D may match TRBD1 or TRBD2 (5 bases each). V was pared by 5 bases and J by 4 bases, with 8 bases between. CDR1 SGHNT and CDR2 YENEEA come from the germline V gene. The CDR3 is made up of 12 amino acids.

The J gene is TRBJ2-1, the V gene TRBV6-5; 11 bases fit TRBD1. Germline CDR1 reads MNHEY; CDR2 reads SVGAGI. This CDR3 region has 15 residues. The V gene end was trimmed by 5 bases and the J gene end by 5 bases; junction bases not matched to a gene: 5. The CDR3 loop is CASSPPGQGDNEQFF. The CDR3 DNA sequence: TGTGCCAGCAGTCCACCGGGACAGGGGGACAATGAGCAGTTCTTC.

The chain links TRBV27 to TRBJ1-1, with TRBD1 matching 7 bases. The length of the CDR3 is 14 residues. Germline loops: CDR1 MNHEY, CDR2 SMNVEV (reference sequence). The ends lost 6 bases at V and 6 bases at J; junction bases unmatched: 10. CDR3 protein: CASRGTEVNPEAFF. The CDR3 nucleotides read TGTGCCAGCAGAGGGACAGAAGTTAACCCTGAAGCTTTCTTT.

This chain links TRBV7-9 with TRBJ2-3; 8 nucleotides agree with TRBD2. V lost 5 bases, J lost 2 bases, and 9 bases stayed unmatched. There are 16 residues in the CDR3. Germline lookup yields CDR1 SEHNR and CDR2 FQNEAQ (reference sequence). The CDR3: CASSPAGGGTTDTQYF. CDR3 nucleotides: TGTGCCAGCAGCCCCGCCGGCGGGGGGACCACAGATACGCAGTATTTT.

This chain joins TRBV5-1 and TRBJ1-6; D is uncertain. Per the germline V gene, CDR1 is SGHRS and CDR2 is YFSETQ. V lost 0 bases and J lost 5, with 6 bases in between. CDR3 length equals 14 residues. DNA for the CDR3: TGCGCCAGCAGCTTGGGACAAAATAATTCACCCCTCCACTTT. It yields the protein CASSLGQNNSPLHF.

The chain combines TRBV6-1 with TRBJ1-1; 7 bases map to TRBD1. CDR1 is MNHNS and CDR2 is SASEGT in the germline V gene. The CDR3 has 13 residues. V trimming: 4 bases; J trimming: 5 bases; junction bases outside the gene matches: 4. The CDR3 DNA follows: TGTGCCAGCAGTGGCTACAGGGGTACTGAAGCTTTCTTT. This gives the protein CASSGYRGTEAFF.

The rearrangement uses TRBV19 and TRBJ2-2; D gene unclear. In germline, CDR1 is LNHDA, CDR2 SQIVND (reference sequence). This CDR3 is 14 amino acids long. V lost 5 bases to trimming and J lost 0 bases, with 7 bases between them. The CDR3 here is CASSALPNTGELFF. In DNA form, the CDR3 reads TGTGCCAGTAGTGCCCTCCCGAACACCGGGGAGCTGTTTTTT.

This chain joins TRBV30 and TRBJ2-7; no firm D call. V was pared by 5 bases and J by 6 bases, with 11 bases between. There are 11 residues in the CDR3. CDR1 is GTSNPN, CDR2 SVGIG, per germline (reference sequence). DNA for the CDR3: TGTGCCTGGGTTTGGTTGGGCGAGCAGTACTTC. As protein: CAWVWLGEQYF. Based on the CDR3 plus reference TRBV30 and TRBJ2-7, the full variable domain is SQTIHQWPATLVQPVGSPLSLECTVEGTSNPNLYWYRQAAGRGLQLLFYSVGIGQISSEVPQNLSASRPQDRQFILSSKKLLLSDSGFYLCAWVWLGEQYFGPGTRLTVT.

The rearrangement uses TRBV18 and TRBJ1-1, with 9 bases aligning to TRBD1. The CDR3 has 15 amino acids. CDR1 is KGHSH, CDR2 LQKENI, per germline. With V trimmed by 1 base and J by 4 bases, 4 bases remained unmatched. The CDR3 DNA is TGTGCCAGCTCACCACGGGACAGGGTGGCCACTGAAGCTTTCTTT. Protein sequence: CASSPRDRVATEAFF. The variable domain in full, with the rest retrieved from reference TRBV18 and TRBJ1-1, is NAGVMQNPRHLVRRRGQEARLRCSPMKGHSHVYWYRQLPEEGLKFMVYLQKENIIDESGMPKERFSAEFPKEGPSILRIQQVVRGDSAAYFCASSPRDRVATEAFFGQGTRLTVV.

This sequence joins TRBV4-1 and TRBJ1-4; D not certain. V was pared by 0 bases and J by 5 bases, with 10 bases between. This CDR3 contains 15 residues. Germline CDR1 reads MGHRA; CDR2 reads YSYEKL. CDR3 residues: CASSQDGAANEKLFF. As DNA, the CDR3 is TGCGCCAGCAGCCAAGATGGTGCTGCAAATGAAAAACTGTTTTTT.

V gene TRBV7-2 combines with J gene TRBJ2-3; 8 positions agree with TRBD2. The germline CDR1 and CDR2 sequences are SGHTA and FQGNSA. This CDR3 region has 15 residues. The trim removed 3 bases at V and 3 bases at J, leaving 5 bases unmatched. CDR3 DNA sequence: TGTGCCAGCAGCTTTCCAACTAGCGGTACAGATACGCAGTATTTT. This gives the protein CASSFPTSGTDTQYF.

The J gene is TRBJ1-6, the V gene TRBV10-3; TRBD1 agrees at 9 bases. V shed 0 bases, J shed 7 bases, and the junction held 4 bases outside the gene matches. The CDR3 extends over 16 amino acids. Germline V gene lookup returns CDR1 ENHRY and CDR2 SYGVKD. CDR3 coding DNA: TGTGCCATCAGTGAGTCTTGGACAGGGGAAAATTCACCCCTCCACTTT. Translating gives CAISESWTGENSPLHF.

In DNA, the CDR3 is TGTGCCTGGAGTAGGGACAGGGTTGTTGGGTCATGTTCACCCCTCCACTTT. Its translation: CAWSRDRVVGSCSPLHF. This rearrangement joins TRBV30 to TRBJ1-6; the match to TRBD1 covers 9 bases. This CDR3 spans 17 amino acids. CDR1 GTSNPN and CDR2 SVGIG come from the germline V gene (reference sequence). V was clipped by 2 bases and J by 9 bases; unmatched bases: 14.